The entry below gives a single TCR beta chain sequence along with its context. The sample belongs to a study of blood T cell repertoires in COVID-19. The protocol was immunoSEQ multiplex PCR, while the TCRdb copy is restricted to in-frame clones and leaves out a portion. Here the sample spans roughly 140,000 clones, under 90% being singletons. This CDR3 contains 17 residues. Looked up from germline, CDR1 is MDHEN and CDR2 is SYDVKM. The V and J ends lost 7 bases and 1 base, in that order; junction bases with no gene match: 13. Sequenced: PBMCs or T cells enriched from blood (not recorded which). This rearrangement joins TRBV28 to TRBJ2-4, with 7 bases that match TRBD1. The TCR comes from a man aged 50 to 59 in a cohort exposed to, infected with or recovered from COVID-19 (not recorded which). The CDR3 bases are TGTGCCAGCACCTTGGGACAGTCCAATTGGGCCAAAAACATTCAGTACTTC. Protein sequence: CASTLGQSNWAKNIQYF.